The next 9 T cell receptor beta chains were all read from a single sample in a study of cytomegalovirus exposure and HLA in healthy donors (dated by TCRdb to between 2016 and 2019). The library was obtained by the immunoSEQ multiplex PCR assay. A mixture of 60 forward primers for TCR Vbeta segments and 13 reverse primers for TCR Jbeta segments was used in the multiplex PCR. This immuneACCESS table, as held by TCRdb, lists in-frame sequences with V and J called but not all clones. Of the missing ones, under half trace to an unresolved V gene in checked studies; the others have no known cause. The sample contains roughly 200,000 clones, 80% of them found a single time. The ten largest clonotypes hold 0.65% of the sample. The specimen was PBMCs. These receptors were obtained from a boy younger than 18 in good health and CMV-seronegative.

V gene TRBV6-1 combines with J gene TRBJ2-2; 7 nucleotides line up with TRBD1. Germline V gene sequence: CDR1 MNHNS, CDR2 SASEGT. CDR3 size: 15 residues. Trimming took 3 bases from V and 6 from J; bases not matched to a gene: 7. CDR3 DNA sequence: TGTGCCAGCAGTGATGTGTGGACAGGACCCGGGGAGCTGTTTTTT. Protein: CASSDVWTGPGELFF.

The CDR3 bases are TGTGCCAGCAGTGATACAGGGTATGGCTACACCTTC. Amino acids: CASSDTGYGYTF. The chain employs TRBV2 and TRBJ1-2; D might be TRBD1 (6 bases). This CDR3 comprises 12 residues. Germline CDR1 reads SNHLY; CDR2 reads FYNNEI. Trimming removed 3 bases at V and 5 bases at J, with 7 bases between.

This chain links TRBV4-3 with TRBJ1-2, with a weak D call TRBD1 (5 bases). The germline V and J ends were trimmed by 0 bases and 1 base, with 12 bases remaining between them. Germline V lookup: CDR1 LGHNA, CDR2 YSLEER. The CDR3 loop spans 16 amino acids. CDR3 coding DNA: TGCGCCAGCAGCCAAGACAAACAGGCTTATAACTATGGCTACACCTTC. It is translated as CASSQDKQAYNYGYTF.

The chain recombines TRBV6-1 with TRBJ2-7, with TRBD1 as a possible D gene (5 bases). Germline V gives CDR1 MNHNS, CDR2 SASEGT. The CDR3 runs to 14 residues. V lost 2 bases to trimming and J lost 4 bases, with 12 bases between them. CDR3 bases: TGTGCCAGCAGTGAACAGACAGATAGTTACGAGCAGTACTTC. Translation: CASSEQTDSYEQYF.

This chain links TRBV30 with TRBJ1-2, with 8 positions matching TRBD1. The CDR3 has 15 amino acids. J gave up 2 bases and V 5 bases, and 10 bases lay outside the gene matches. Germline V gene lookup returns CDR1 GTSNPN and CDR2 SVGIG (reference sequence). The CDR3 region has the DNA TGTGCCTGGGGACCTGGGACAGGTTCCAACTATGGCTACACCTTC. Its protein product is CAWGPGTGSNYGYTF.

The chain is built from TRBV5-4 and TRBJ2-1; the D gene is possibly TRBD2 (6 bases). The CDR3 consists of 15 residues. With 0 bases removed from V and 9 bases from J, the gap between germline ends came to 16 bases. CDR1 and CDR2 (germline): SGHNT, YYREEE (reference sequence). CDR3 amino acids: CASSLGDLPPGEQFF. The DNA for the CDR3 is TGTGCCAGCAGCTTGGGGGACTTACCGCCCGGTGAGCAGTTCTTC.

This clone has a single count. The V call is TRBV11-3, the J call TRBJ2-7; a possible D gene is TRBD2 (6 bases). V was pared by 5 bases and J by 2 bases, with 13 bases between. CDR1 is SGHNT and CDR2 is YENEEA in the germline V gene. This CDR3 has 14 residues. The CDR3: CASSQTAGAYEQYF. The CDR3 nucleotides are TGTGCCAGCAGCCAGACAGCGGGTGCCTACGAGCAGTACTTC.

A few counts support this clone. The chain couples TRBV30 to TRBJ1-4; 7 nucleotides agree with TRBD1. Per germline, CDR1 GTSNPN and CDR2 SVGIG (reference sequence). The CDR3 contains 16 residues. With V trimmed by 2 bases and J by 1 base, 7 bases remained unmatched. The CDR3 loop reads CAWSPDRDRTNEKLFF. CDR3 in DNA: TGTGCCTGGAGTCCCGATCGGGACAGAACTAATGAAAAACTGTTTTTT.

The gene calls are TRBV5-6 and TRBJ2-7, with D maybe TRBD2 (6 bases). Germline V lookup: CDR1 SGHDT, CDR2 YYEEEE. V lost 4 bases and J 0 bases, leaving 17 bases between the germline ends. The CDR3 is 16 amino acids. In DNA form, the CDR3 reads TGTGCCAGCAGCGGTTACGGGAGTCAGGTCTCCTACGAGCAGTACTTC. Amino acid sequence: CASSGYGSQVSYEQYF.